This T cell receptor (beta chain) derives from a study of cytomegalovirus exposure and HLA in healthy donors. Findings and caveats of the study: According to a later analysis, donors in an Asian-associated ancestry cluster reportedly had fewer N-insertions than the roughly 640-donor mean.

Primers: 60 Vbeta forward and 13 Jbeta reverse. Only in-frame clones appear in the TCRdb table, and some are missing; sequencing was by immunoSEQ multiplex PCR. The data hold fewer than 350,000 clones, with approximately 90% observed a single time. Turning to this clone: Its antigen is not identified.

The sequence was collected from a woman aged 18-29 years in good health and CMV-seronegative. Sequenced input: PBMCs.

Here the CDR3 DNA reads TGTGCCAGCAGCTTATGGGGGGGTGGGACAGGGGATCAGACCCAGTACTTC. It is translated as CASSLWGGGTGDQTQYF. The rearrangement uses TRBV11-2 and TRBJ2-5; 10 bases line up with TRBD1. V dropped 2 bases and J dropped 6; count of bases not matched to a gene: 12. CDR3 length: 17 residues. Per germline, CDR1 SGHAT and CDR2 FQNNGV.